Listed below are T cell receptor beta chains from one sample, sequenced in a study of metastatic and nonmetastatic thyroid tumors. With MiXCR, TCRdb called clones anew from the PCR reads. Of more than 10,000 clones detected, around 10% appear once; the ten largest clones hold about 30%. The sample consisted of blood. The receptors stem from a female donor with papillary thyroid cancer or a benign thyroid nodule (not recorded which). Some clones in this sample may be carry-over from other donors' samples. CDR3s include the opening cysteine and the closing phenylalanine or tryptophan. D genes are given only for firm matches. Size is omitted from some rows. Given values are once, few, many or a class for expanded clones.

>TRBJ1-1|NA|NA|TRBV28
TGTGCCAGCACCCTCATAATGAACACTGAAGCACTCTTT
CASTLIMNTEALF
>TRBJ2-2|many|NA|TRBV27
TGTGCCAGCAGTCTCGGGACGAACACCGGGGAGCTGTTTTTT
CASSLGTNTGELFF
>TRBJ2-7|few|NA|TRBV6-1
TGTGCCAGCAGCCCACTGCAGGGGGAGGGCCTTTACGAGCAGTACTTC
CASSPLQGEGLYEQYF
>TRBJ1-2|medium-sized|NA|TRBV6-1
TGTGCCAGCAGTTATAACTATGGCTACACCTTC
CASSYNYGYTF
>TRBJ2-1|many|NA|TRBV3-1
TGTGCCAGCAGCCAAGGCCGGGGAATTAACTACAATGAGCAGTTCTTC
CASSQGRGINYNEQFF
>TRBJ1-1|many|NA|TRBV30
TGTGCCTTTAGTCCGAACACTGAAGCTTTCTTT
CAFSPNTEAFF
>TRBJ2-3|many|NA|TRBV9
TGTGCCAGCTCACTGAGCACAGATACGCAGTATTTT
CASSLSTDTQYF
>TRBJ2-6|NA|TRBD1|TRBV5-1
TGCGCCAGCAATCCATTGGGACAGGGGGCGCTAGCTGGGGCCAACGTCCTGACTTTC
CASNPLGQGALAGANVLTF
>TRBJ2-7|many|NA|TRBV5-1
TGCGCCAGCAGCTTGGTAGCAGGGAACGAGCAGTACTTC
CASSLVAGNEQYF
>TRBJ2-1|many|NA|TRBV24-1
TGTGCCACCAGTGACCCTGGCAGGTACAATGAGCAGTTCTTC
CATSDPGRYNEQFF
>TRBJ2-1|many|TRBD1|TRBV13
TGTGCCAGCAGCATCAACCGGGACAGGGGGCTCTTC
CASSINRDRGLF
>TRBJ1-4|few|NA|TRBV15
TGTGCCACCAGCAGGACAGCAAATGAAAAACTGTTTTTT
CATSRTANEKLFF
>TRBJ1-1|many|NA|TRBV5-1
TGCGCCAGCAGCGACGGGACATTGAACACTGAAGCTTTCTTT
CASSDGTLNTEAFF
>TRBJ1-6|many|NA|TRBV11-2
TGTGCCAGCAGCTTAACGGGGTTTAAGTCACCCCTCCACTTT
CASSLTGFKSPLHF
>TRBJ1-5|many|NA|TRBV27
TGTGCCAGCAGGCAACAGGGTCAGCCCCAGCATTTT
CASRQQGQPQHF
>TRBJ2-5|few|NA|TRBV7-9
TGTGCCAGCAGCTTAGAGGTCAGGGGAGAGACTCAGTACTTC
CASSLEVRGETQYF
>TRBJ2-5|many|TRBD2|TRBV11-2
TGTGCCAGCAGCTTAGGTCTAGCGGGAGCAGGCTTCGGAGAGACCCAGTACTTC
CASSLGLAGAGFGETQYF
>TRBJ1-4|many|TRBD1|TRBV2
TGTGCCAGCAGTATTCCAGGGGGATGGGAAAAACTGTTTTTT
CASSIPGGWEKLFF
>TRBJ1-2|large|NA|TRBV6-1
TGTGCCAGCAGCCAACCCTCAGGGAACCCTGCCTATGGCTACACCTTC
CASSQPSGNPAYGYTF
>TRBJ2-7|many|TRBD2|TRBV9
TGTGCCAGCAGCGCTGGGACTAGCGGCTACGAGCAGTACTTC
CASSAGTSGYEQYF
>TRBJ2-7|many|NA|TRBV14
TGTGCCAGCAGCCAAGTCCAGGGGACCTACGAGCAGTACTTC
CASSQVQGTYEQYF
>TRBJ2-7|many|TRBD2|TRBV24-1
TGTGCCACCAGTGATTTGTATGCGTCGGGGGGTTGCGAGCAGTACTTC
CATSDLYASGGCEQYF
>TRBJ2-7|NA|NA|TRBV7-2
TGTGCCAGCAGCTTCTCTGGGGGAGCGTACGAGCAGTACTTC
CASSFSGGAYEQYF
>TRBJ2-1|medium-sized|TRBD2|TRBV6-1
TGTGCCAGCACTGGACTAGCAGGAAATGAGCAGTTCTTC
CASTGLAGNEQFF
>TRBJ1-2|many|NA|TRBV5-4
TGTGCCAGCAGCTTGGACAGGGTTAACGGCTACACCTTC
CASSLDRVNGYTF
>TRBJ2-7|many|NA|TRBV5-1
TGCGCCAGCAGCTTGGAGGGAGTCGGGGCACTGTTAGAGCAGTACTTC
CASSLEGVGALLEQYF
>TRBJ1-2|medium-sized|TRBD1|TRBV5-1
TGCGCCAGCAGCTTAGGTGACAGGGGAGATGGCTACACCTTC
CASSLGDRGDGYTF
>TRBJ2-7|NA|NA|TRBV5-4
TGTGCCAGCAGTTGGATGGGGGCCTACGAGCAGTACTTC
CASSWMGAYEQYF
>TRBJ1-6|NA|NA|TRBV5-1
TGCGCCAGCAGCGGGTTCGGGGGTAATAATTCACCCCTCCACTTT
CASSGFGGNNSPLHF
>TRBJ1-5|medium-sized|TRBD1|TRBV6-1
TGTGCCAGCAGTGAACCGGGACAGGGTTGGGAGCCCCAGCATTTT
CASSEPGQGWEPQHF
>TRBJ2-3|many|NA|TRBV3-1
TGTGCCAGCGGATTGGGGGGTATAATAGATACGCAGTATTTT
CASGLGGIIDTQYF
>TRBJ2-1|NA|NA|TRBV5-1
TGCGCCAGCAGCTTGGGAACTAGCAATGAGCAGTTCTTC
CASSLGTSNEQFF
>TRBJ2-7|many|NA|TRBV30
TGTGCCTGTCATCGGGACTTCAACTACGAGCAGTACTTC
CACHRDFNYEQYF
>TRBJ2-5|many|NA|TRBV7-6
TGTGCCAGCAGCTTTCGTCTAGGAGAGACCCAGTACTTC
CASSFRLGETQYF
>TRBJ2-6|many|NA|TRBV27
TGTGCCAGCAGTAGGGGGGGGCAGTCTGGGGCCAACGTCCTGACTTTC
CASSRGGQSGANVLTF
>TRBJ2-2|medium-sized|NA|TRBV6-1
TGTGCCAGCAGTCCCAGGGGTGGGGGAACCGGGGAGCTGTTTTTT
CASSPRGGGTGELFF
>TRBJ2-1|many|TRBD2|TRBV7-9
TGTGCCAGCAGCTGGGGGGGTTCCTACAATGAGCAGTTCTTC
CASSWGGSYNEQFF
>TRBJ1-5|many|NA|TRBV9
TGTGCCAGCAGCTCAGGCCATCAGCCCCAGCATTTT
CASSSGHQPQHF
>TRBJ1-6|medium-sized|NA|TRBV10-1
TGCGCCAGCAGTGAGTCTCTGGATTCACCCCTCCACTTT
CASSESLDSPLHF